This T cell receptor beta chain was captured by sequencing in a study of blood T cell repertoires in COVID-19 (dated by TCRdb to 2018 to 2021). General notes on the study: Samples covering the acute and convalescent phases of COVID-19 were provided by collaborators in the United States, Italy and Spain. The prospective study material was composed of cDNA or gDNA derived from T cells, B-cell-depleted T cells, or PBMCs. The dataset comprised deeply sampled blood TCRbeta repertoires from subjects exposed to, actively infected with, or recovered from COVID-19. A freely available public database, intended as a resource for researchers studying the immune response to SARS-CoV-2, is where the repertoires were released. Samples came from the ongoing ImmuneRACE study (first 160 participants) plus 1,254 subjects from 6 global collaborators. The sample metadata nearly always contained a de-identified subject ID, COVID-19 status, age in years and sex. Where available, HLA class I and class II types were taken from metadata supplied by the sample provider and were not determined by assay-based typing.

This clone showed up just once. Its antigen is unknown. No base quality information exists; no much larger clone differs at one position. In the prospective study, participants were roughly 18 to 100 years old, resided in fewer than 25 geographic areas of the United States, and were enrolled through a virtual design. In the prospective study, participants were assigned to cohorts based on the clinical history participants reported in a screening survey and a study questionnaire. Exposed participants had been in contact, within 2 weeks of entering the study, with a person who had a PCR-confirmed or clinician-diagnosed case of COVID-19. Mobile phlebotomists in the prospective study collected whole blood, serum and a nasopharyngeal or oropharyngeal swab from every participant. Additional blood draws and questionnaires over an approximately 2-month period could optionally be provided by prospective study participants. Prospective study blood samples were shipped either frozen or at room temperature before DNA extraction.

The junction shows trimming of 5 bases on V and 4 bases on J, and the gene matches do not reach 4 bases of it. Measured from the cysteine to the phenylalanine, the CDR3 is 13 residues long. CDR3 DNA is the only sequence kept; it has 39 bases, read in frame from the first base. CDR1 MNHEY and CDR2 SVGAGI were looked up in the germline V gene. TCRbeta CDR3 regions were amplified from genomic DNA by means of the immunoSEQ Assay, a bias-controlled multiplex PCR. The published analysis was carried out like this. The number of nucleated cells in each sample was estimated by amplification of reference gene primers within the assay. Sequence reads were collapsed and filtered to measure the absolute abundance of every unique TCRbeta CDR3 rearrangement. Productive Simpson clonality was computed per sample as the square root of Simpson's diversity index over productive rearrangements. Here the immuneACCESS table is served through TCRdb, limited to in-frame sequences with V and J called. Missing clones are a known gap in these copies; in checked studies unresolved V genes cover under half, and the rest lacks a known reason. V, J and clone size are those of that table, while D and trimming were read from the DNA. The sample profile shows some 340,000 clones; 90% of them were found once. The ten top clones hold about 4.2% of the sample.

What the study reported, not specific to this receptor: The quantity of clinical and demographic metadata differed by source and by participant and was supplied without curation.

Sample: PBMCs or T cells enriched from blood (not recorded which). The chain uses TRBV6-5 and TRBJ1-2; 7 bases in the junction line up with TRBD1. The source is a woman in her thirties who had been exposed to COVID-19. The nucleotides read TGTGCCAGCAGTCGGGACAGAACCTATGGCTACACCTTC. This yields the protein CASSRDRTYGYTF.